This TCR beta chain was retrieved from a study of T cells expressing NK-cell markers. Turning to the study itself: Cells sorted as CD3+CD56+NKG2C+, CD3+CD56+NKG2C- and CD3+CD56-NKG2C+ T cells supplied the TCR beta repertoires. Among eight sequenced donors, seven carried HCMV seropositivity while one was seronegative.

From the 5' RACE reads, TCRdb lists one entry per CDR3 protein and no DNA. This sample's table reports roughly 350,000 distinct CDR3 sequences. The length of the CDR3 is 17 residues. The germline V gene has CDR1 LGHDT and CDR2 YNNKEL (reference sequence). The clonotype comes from a man aged 18-70 years in good health. The specimen was blood T cells: a sorted CD56 or NKG2C T cell subset, CD4+ or CD8+ T cells, or bulk PBMC T cells (not recorded which). The chain recombines TRBV3-1 with TRBJ2-4. The CDR3 sequence: CASSQDIRNGAKNIQYF.